This T cell receptor beta chain derives from a study of blood T cell repertoires in COVID-19. For the study at large: Italy, Spain and the United States were the sources of the convalescent and acute COVID-19 samples.

Produced via immunoSEQ multiplex PCR; TCRdb's table is partial and in-frame only. Of roughly 99,000 clones listed, roughly 90% are singletons. There are 16 residues in the CDR3. J lost 5 bases, V lost 5 bases, and 9 bases had no gene match. Germline CDR1 reads MDHEN; CDR2 reads SYDVKM. The chain couples TRBV28 to TRBJ1-5; 10 positions match TRBD1. The TCR was taken from a man aged 35-49 years with active or convalescent COVID-19. Sequencing input: peripheral blood. Here the CDR3 reads CASSATGTGEDQPQHF. The CDR3 nucleotides are TGTGCCAGCAGTGCAACCGGGACAGGGGAGGATCAGCCCCAGCATTTT.